Listed below are T cell receptor beta chains from one sample, sequenced in a study of post-analysis software for immune sequencing data. Via MiXCR, TCRdb re-called the PCR reads, giving one row per CDR3 protein. The profile covers hundreds of thousands of distinct CDR3 sequences, with 25% to 30% appearing a single time and more than 0.55% taken by the ten largest. Sequences were obtained from blood. The source of these receptors is a girl between 10 and 17 years old with multiple sclerosis. The conserved cysteine and the conserved F or W are not part of the CDR3 here. Clone size is not always given. Where it is, it says once, few, many or a class for expanded clones.

cdr3_aa: ASSSLTGGMETQY
clone_size: few
j_call: TRBJ2-5
v_call: TRBV5-5

cdr3_aa: ASSQDSGIAGVETQY
clone_size: many
j_call: TRBJ2-5
v_call: TRBV4-1

cdr3_aa: ASSGPMRTGELF
clone_size: -
j_call: TRBJ2-2
v_call: TRBV25-1

cdr3_aa: ASSSGLVNNEQY
clone_size: -
j_call: TRBJ2-5
v_call: TRBV5-1

cdr3_aa: ASSVALDSFEETQY
clone_size: few
j_call: TRBJ2-5
v_call: TRBV9

cdr3_aa: SARRLAGAEETQY
clone_size: -
j_call: -
v_call: TRBV20-1

cdr3_aa: ASSLAVLDGGKETQY
clone_size: few
j_call: TRBJ2-5
v_call: TRBV5-1

cdr3_aa: ASSLRDVLAKNIQY
clone_size: once
j_call: TRBJ2-4
v_call: TRBV14

cdr3_aa: ASSLGQAGGEQF
clone_size: -
j_call: TRBJ2-1
v_call: TRBV7-2

cdr3_aa: ASRFLGQGTSPLH
clone_size: -
j_call: TRBJ1-6
v_call: TRBV12-3/TRBV12-4